This TCR beta chain was observed in a study of cytomegalovirus exposure and HLA in healthy donors (dated by TCRdb to 2017 to 2019). Notes on the research overall: According to an earlier analysis of a few hundred of the donors, 150 million to 200 million T cells yielded over 100 million unique TCR beta sequences and 276 Gb of sequence data. The later analysis used no new phenotypic data to find candidate immune exposures, relying instead on TCR beta sequences and their occurrence across donors. Typing coverage varied by locus: roughly 620-640 donors for A, B, C, DRB1 and DQB1; some 520 for DQA1; around 570 for DPA1; more than 450 for DPB1. In addition to the first cohort of around 670 subjects, a separate validation cohort of 130 or so different subjects was used. Five DR-DQ haplotypes were treated as single units for association and clustering because of strong linkage in the cohort. Alongside the repertoire data, information on donor age, sex, ethnicity and CMV serostatus was compiled. On average, about 200,000 unique TCR beta nucleotide sequences were sequenced per donor among about 400 genotyped donors of the cohort, with approximately 18% of those sequences being non-productive. The aim of the study was to test whether cataloging public T cell receptors could identify signatures of past pathogen exposure. About 330 gigabases of sequencing data and 70 million to 100 million unique TCR sequences made up an early release that covered roughly 670 HLA-typed donors. The genetic ancestry cluster associated with self-reported Caucasian donors included 70% to 85% of the roughly 400 genotyped donors. A later analysis re-analyzed previously published TCR beta repertoires from roughly 600 donors and added high-resolution HLA genotyping to study TCR occurrence patterns. The study combined high-throughput TCR immunosequencing, statistical association of individual TCRs with disease status, and machine learning to predict cytomegalovirus infection status. A later genetic analysis used genome-wide SNP genotypes for about 65% of the roughly 700 donors, treating that subset as a discovery cohort. HLA typing included class I and class II loci at four-digit resolution. Using immunosequencing, the study profiled T cell repertoires from around 680 subjects and related those repertoires to cytomegalovirus serostatus. All discovery cohort repertoires had been generated using a single sequencing platform. In an earlier analysis of roughly 540 of the donors, high-throughput TCR beta sequencing was used to judge whether each TCR beta V gene segment behaved as functional or pseudogenic.

As to this clone: Its antigen is still unknown. The record has no base qualities; no much larger clone is one base away.

The method was the immunoSEQ multiplex PCR assay. For the multiplex PCR, a mixture combining 60 forward primers for TCR Vbeta segments and 13 reverse primers for TCR Jbeta segments was used. The CDR3 region of rearranged TCR beta genes was amplified from genomic DNA by a multiplex PCR assay. Amplified TCR beta libraries were sequenced as 87-base-pair reads on the Illumina HiSeq System. Regarding the original processing steps: A later analysis tallied roughly 80 million unique TCR beta chains across the 660 or so repertoires, and around 9.9 million of those chains were shared by two or more donors. A nearest-neighbor algorithm error-corrected the raw reads and collapsed the reads into unique sequences, merging closely related sequences to remove PCR and sequencing errors. To assign V, D and J gene segments, CDR3 sequences were aligned to IMGT reference sequences. Each retained sequence needed at least a six-nucleotide match to both a V gene segment and a J gene segment. A rearrangement counted as productive if the CDR3 had no stop codons and remained in frame with V and J, and every other rearrangement counted as non-productive. CDR3 was defined according to IMGT convention as the region running from the second conserved V-encoded cysteine to the conserved J-encoded phenylalanine. In an earlier analysis of around 600 of the donors, sequences lacking an unambiguous match to a single V gene segment were excluded. In an earlier analysis of about 590 of the donors, a V segment was called functional when productive rearrangements were above 56.7%, and segregating when the standard deviation between donors exceeded 5%. A statistical classification framework was built for diagnosing cytomegalovirus status from the catalog of TCR beta chain sequences. A later analysis assigned V and J genes by comparing TCR nucleotide sequences with IMGT/GENE-DB human TR gene sequences. A later analysis assigned CDR3 sequences and most-parsimonious VDJ recombination scenarios with the TCRdist pipeline. A later analysis defined each TCR beta chain by its CDR3 amino acid sequence plus V-gene family, and excluded reads lacking a unique V-gene family. In a later analysis, 450 to 600 highly shared, low-generation-probability nucleotide sequences were removed to address suspected cross-contamination and a sequencing artifact. In a later analysis, a clonal expansion index for each public chain was calculated from normalized within-repertoire ranks of inferred template counts. In a later analysis, generation probabilities were computed using a VDJ recombination model fitted to out-of-frame rearrangements, and the results were checked against IGoR. In a later analysis, hypergeometric tests were used to score TCR-TCR, TCR-HLA and TCR-CMV co-occurrence, with a repertoire-size bias correction applied to TCR pairs. In a later analysis, false discovery rates were estimated by permuting HLA or CMV assignments 20 times. A later analysis grouped co-occurring TCRs with DBSCAN, adding TCRdist sequence similarity when clustering within HLA-allele-positive subsets. Co-occurrence clustering excluded repertoires with fewer than 30,000 or more than 120,000 public chains, plus five with anomalous nucleotide sharing. TCRdb holds this immuneACCESS table with in-frame rearrangements only. Some clones are missing; in checked studies, unresolved V genes explain under half, and the rest has no known cause. The DNA gave D and trimming, while V, J and clone size come from that table. Present in this sample are about 120,000 clones, approximately 78% of which were seen just once. The top ten clones comprise roughly 8.2% of the sample.

Per the germline V gene, SNHLY is the CDR1 and FYNNEI is the CDR2. Trimming accounts for 8 bases at V and 2 bases at J, while the number of junction bases matched to no gene is 13. CDR3 length: 16 amino acids, cysteine to phenylalanine. This entry keeps only the CDR3 DNA: 48 bases, framed from base 1. Beyond this particular receptor, the publication reports: The classifier was reported to diagnose cytomegalovirus status with high specificity and sensitivity in both the original and validation cohorts. A later analysis reported that several top co-occurrence clusters appeared linked to parvovirus B19, influenza, CMV and Epstein-Barr virus. The study gave a list of roughly 150 TCR beta chains associated with cytomegalovirus. In a later analysis, HLA-associated TCR beta chains showed more clonal expansion and lower generation probabilities than non-associated chains that were equally common. According to the authors, the approach could potentially be generalized to other disease states and immunological phenotypes. Strong co-occurrence of HLA alleles, especially DR and DQ, made assigning TCR associations to individual alleles difficult. Compared with the roughly 670-donor mean, donors in an Asian-associated ancestry cluster had fewer N-insertions in productive TCRs, according to a later genetic analysis. In vitro tests confirmed that a few of the cytomegalovirus-associated TCR beta chains recognize cytomegalovirus antigens. Roughly uniform sequencing depth across donors was assumed in presence/absence analyses, although this assumption may not hold. A later analysis associated some 17,000 TCR beta sequences with specific HLA alleles at a false discovery rate of 0.05. Because HLA typing was missing for some donors at each locus, association tests included only the typed subset. A later analysis found that most CMV-associated TCR beta chains appeared HLA-restricted, with HLA associations seemingly driven largely by CMV exposure. A further reported finding was that TCR beta sequences accurately predicted the HLA-A and HLA-B alleles for most subjects in the first cohort. Because the 87-base-pair reads could not distinguish some IMGT-functional V segments, including TRBV6-2 and TRBV6-3, those segments were excluded. The sequencing pipeline was judged likely to have produced a cluster of highly shared sequence variants as a technical artifact. An earlier analysis of approximately 530 of the donors showed that most TCR beta V segments appeared in productive rearrangements either about 87% or about 30% of the time, which broadly matched IMGT annotations. For the cohort, immune exposure information was limited to CMV serostatus. The earlier analysis of fewer than 750 of the donors excluded some 16 rarely observed V segments, including chromosome 9 orphons, because counts were too low. According to a later analysis, TCR association rates differed among HLA loci, with DRB1 alleles showing the most associated TCRs and HLA-C alleles showing the fewest. Across donors, most TCR sequences were observed very rarely, whereas some public TCRs were present in many individuals. This cohort had only TCR beta chains sequenced, and the lack of alpha or paired-chain data limited which features could be detected. V-gene and J-gene trimming of TCR beta chains was associated with a missense DCLRE1C variant in a later genetic analysis, and the association was replicated in an independent cohort. Correlated functional status among segregating V segments might reflect linkage disequilibrium, but an unknown experimental factor could not be ruled out.

In total, approximately 700 healthy bone marrow donors made up the cohort. All cohort members were sampled while nominally healthy, although unrecorded immune exposures were likely present. The donor tested CMV seropositive and was one of the 289 seropositive cohort members. A peripheral blood sample was collected from each donor, and TCR beta sequencing was performed on peripheral blood mononuclear cells. The Qiagen DNeasy Blood Extraction Kit was used to extract genomic DNA from the blood cell samples. The TCR originated in a woman aged 40-49 years in good health and CMV-seropositive. The V and J genes are TRBV2 and TRBJ1-2, and 8 junction bases match TRBD1. The specimen sequenced was PBMCs. The CDR3 sequence is CASSRGSGTGNYGYTF. The DNA reads TGTGCCAGCTCCCGGGGTTCAGGGACAGGAAACTATGGCTACACCTTC.